Listed here are 21 T cell receptor beta chains from one sample, sequenced in a study of metastatic and nonmetastatic thyroid tumors. No treatment of any kind had been given to any patient before thyroid surgery. With MiXCR, TCRdb reprocessed the PCR reads. The sample has over 10,000 clones; around 10% are singletons. The sample taken for sequencing was blood. These receptors originate from a female donor with papillary thyroid cancer or a benign thyroid nodule (not recorded which). Some clones in this sample may be carry-over from other donors' samples.

Turning to this clone: This may be a read error: a much more frequent sequence differs by one nucleotide. The CDR3 DNA sequence: TGTGCCAGCAGTTACGCGACGACGGGTGGGGACAGAGGCAAAAACATTCAGTACTTC. This codes for CASSYATTGGDRGKNIQYF. The chain recombines TRBV6-2 or TRBV6-3 with TRBJ2-4; 7 positions match TRBD1. Germline CDR1 and CDR2: MNHEY and SVGEGT. Trimming took 2 bases from V and 3 from J; bases not matched to a gene: 16. The CDR3 runs to 19 residues.

Concerning this clone: A much larger clone lies one base from this, so it may be a read error. This chain links TRBV29-1 with TRBJ2-3; unclear D gene. The germline CDR1 and CDR2 sequences are SQVTM and ANQGSEA. The CDR3 extends over 16 amino acids. V lost 1 base and J lost 0, with 14 bases in between. The CDR3 bases are TGCAGCGTTGAAGGGGGTGGGTCCTTTAGCACAGATACGCAGTATTTT. It translates to CSVEGGGSFSTDTQYF.

This clone was seen ten or more times. The chain has TRBV18 and TRBJ1-1; no clear D. This CDR3 region has 13 residues. Germline CDR1 is KGHSH and CDR2 is LQKENI. V lost 5 bases, J lost 0 bases, and 7 bases lay in between. The CDR3 region is CASSSGMNTEAFF. In nucleotides, the CDR3 is TGTGCCAGCTCATCGGGTATGAACACTGAAGCTTTCTTT. The full variable domain, rest sourced from reference TRBV18 and TRBJ1-1, is NAGVMQNPRHLVRRRGQEARLRCSPMKGHSHVYWYRQLPEEGLKFMVYLQKENIIDESGMPKERFSAEFPKEGPSILRIQQVVRGDSAAYFCASSSGMNTEAFFGQGTRLTVV.

In its sample, this clone was seen many times. V usage is TRBV2 and J usage is TRBJ1-2; 7 bases are shared with TRBD1. The J segment lost 2 bases and the V segment lost 6 bases, leaving 12 bases of the junction unmatched. The CDR3 sequence is 16 residues long. Germline CDR1 reads SNHLY; CDR2 reads FYNNEI. The CDR3 is CASRRGGGAKNYGYTF. In nucleotides, the CDR3 is TGTGCCAGCAGGAGGGGAGGGGGCGCAAAAAACTATGGCTACACCTTC.

This clone was seen ten or more times. The chain joins TRBV6-1 to TRBJ2-7; 13 nucleotides align to TRBD2. CDR1 is MNHNS and CDR2 is SASEGT in the germline V gene. The J segment lost 4 bases and the V segment lost 7 bases, leaving 4 bases of the junction unmatched. The CDR3 consists of 14 residues. The DNA for the CDR3 is TGTGCCAGCACCAGGACTAGCGGGAGTTACGAGCAGTACTTC. Its translation is CASTRTSGSYEQYF.

The gene calls are TRBV5-4 and TRBJ1-1; 9 bases map to TRBD1. Germline V gene data show CDR1 as SGHNT and CDR2 as YYREEE (reference sequence). This CDR3 has 13 amino acids. J gave up 3 bases and V 3 bases, and 0 bases lay outside the gene matches. The CDR3 DNA reads TGTGCCAGCAGCTGGGACAGGGACACTGAAGCTTTCTTT. It yields the protein CASSWDRDTEAFF.

This clone was seen many times. The chain joins TRBV7-2 to TRBJ1-4; D gene unclear. The V end was cut by 5 bases, the J end by 5 bases, with 15 bases between. The CDR3 is 15 amino acids. Looked up from germline, CDR1 is SGHTA and CDR2 is FQGNSA. CDR3 in DNA: TGTGCCAGCAGCCCGCGGAGGAACACGAATGAAAAACTGTTTTTT. Translated, it gives CASSPRRNTNEKLFF.

This clone showed up many times. The chain joins TRBV15 to TRBJ1-5; 9 bases fit TRBD1. Germline loops: CDR1 LNHNV, CDR2 YYDKDF (reference sequence). The CDR3 runs to 14 residues. Unmatched junction bases numbered 0, after V lost 6 bases and J lost 0 bases. CDR3 coding DNA: TGTGCCACCAGGACAGGGGGTAGCAATCAGCCCCAGCATTTT. This sequence encodes CATRTGGSNQPQHF.

The table lists this clone with a count of one. A junction end diverges from the germline sequence, so it may reflect a read error. The J gene is TRBJ2-6, the V gene TRBV24-1, with 8 bases lining up with TRBD2. The CDR3 covers 17 residues. Germline-derived CDR1 and CDR2 are KGHDR and SFDVKD. The CDR3 is CSTSKAGGPSGANVLTF. Written as DNA, the CDR3 is TGTTCCACCAGTAAGGCGGGAGGACCGTCTGGGGCCAACGTCCTGACTTTC.

The chain is built from TRBV11-3 and TRBJ2-1; 8 bases are shared with TRBD2. The CDR3 is 14 residues long. J gave up 6 bases and V 1 base, and 2 bases lay outside the gene matches. CDR1 and CDR2 from the germline V gene are SGHNT and YENEEA. The CDR3 is CASSLAAGVNEQFF. For the CDR3, the DNA is TGTGCCAGCAGCTTAGCAGCGGGAGTCAATGAGCAGTTCTTC.

The sample holds many counts of this clone. The chain is built from TRBV20-1 and TRBJ2-2, with D possibly matching TRBD2 (5 bases). V was shortened by 0 bases and J by 4 bases, with 12 bases between the two germline ends. The CDR3 runs to 15 residues. Germline CDR1 DFQATT, CDR2 SNEGSKA (reference sequence). This chain's CDR3 is CSARDPGYSTGELFF. DNA of the CDR3: TGCAGTGCTAGAGACCCGGGATATAGCACCGGGGAGCTGTTTTTT.

This clone has a count of ten or more. The chain uses TRBV18 and TRBJ2-1; no clear D. Per germline, CDR1 KGHSH and CDR2 LQKENI. The CDR3 consists of 11 residues. The ends were cut back, 6 bases at V and 8 bases at J, with 8 bases in the middle. This CDR3 reads CASSVSHEQFF. The DNA of the CDR3 is TGTGCCAGCTCCGTCAGCCATGAGCAGTTCTTC.

This clone occurred many times. The rearrangement uses TRBV3-1 and TRBJ2-7; 7 nucleotides agree with TRBD2. The V gene's germline CDR1 is LGHDT and CDR2 YNNKEL (reference sequence). This CDR3 is built from 15 residues. V lost 1 base and J lost 4; bases outside the gene matches: 7. The CDR3 protein is CASSQVVWGGYEQYF. The CDR3 DNA sequence: TGTGCCAGCAGCCAAGTGGTATGGGGAGGGTACGAGCAGTACTTC.

This clone has a count of ten or more. The chain uses TRBV30 and TRBJ2-3; D is unresolved. The CDR3 sequence is 13 residues long. The V end was cut by 5 bases, the J end by 6 bases, with 15 bases between. Germline lookup yields CDR1 GTSNPN and CDR2 SVGIG (reference sequence). This CDR3 is CAWLPGPMDTQYF. DNA of the CDR3: TGTGCCTGGCTCCCAGGCCCCATGGATACGCAGTATTTT.

This chain joins TRBV6-5 and TRBJ2-3, with unresolved D. Trimming removed 0 bases at V and 4 bases at J, with 2 bases between. Germline CDR1 MNHEY, CDR2 SVGAGI. This CDR3 contains 12 residues. The CDR3 DNA follows: TGTGCCAGCAGTTACTCCTCAGATACGCAGTATTTT. Its translation is CASSYSSDTQYF.

This clone was observed many times. The V gene is TRBV9, the J gene TRBJ2-5; 10 bases match TRBD2. The J segment lost 0 bases and the V segment lost 1 base, leaving 0 bases of the junction unmatched. CDR1 and CDR2 (germline): SGDLS, YYNGEE. The CDR3 is made up of 15 amino acids. DNA for the CDR3: TGTGCCAGCAGCGTAACTAGCGGGGACCAAGAGACCCAGTACTTC. Protein sequence: CASSVTSGDQETQYF.

This clone was seen more than once but under ten times. At one boundary the junction diverges from the germline segment, which might be a read error. Other DNA sequences from this sample encode an identical CDR3 as well. The rearrangement uses TRBV5-1 and TRBJ2-5; 8 nucleotides line up with TRBD2. The CDR3 length is 15 residues. Germline V gene lookup returns CDR1 SGHRS and CDR2 YFSETQ. The CDR3 protein is CASSLVPGRGETQYF. The DNA for the CDR3 is TGCGCCAGCAGCTTGGTCCCCGGGAGGGGGGAGACCCAATACTTC. Using reference TRBV5-1 and TRBJ2-5 for the parts outside the CDR3, the full variable domain is KAGVTQTPRYLIKTRGQQVTLSCSPISGHRSVSWYQQTPGQGLQFLFEYFSETQRNKGNFPGRFSGRQFSNSRSEMNVSTLELGDSALYLCASSLVPGRGETQYFGPGTRLLVL.

The J gene is TRBJ2-2, the V gene TRBV6-1; D might be TRBD1 (6 bases). The germline V gene has CDR1 MNHNS and CDR2 SASEGT. Trimming cost V 8 bases and J 6 bases, with 13 bases left between them. The CDR3 has 13 amino acids. CDR3 nucleotides: TGTGCCAGCCGTACAGGGTCGGCCGGGGAGCTGTTTTTT. As protein: CASRTGSAGELFF.

The sample holds many counts of this clone. The chain has TRBV19 and TRBJ1-1; the D is unclear. CDR3 size: 16 residues. V lost 7 bases and J lost 1, with 19 bases in between. Germline V gene lookup returns CDR1 LNHDA and CDR2 SQIVND (reference sequence). The CDR3 protein is CASNGRLGKGNTEAFF. CDR3 bases: TGTGCCAGTAACGGTAGGCTGGGGAAGGGGAACACTGAAGCTTTCTTT.

Ten or more counts support this clone. The gene calls are TRBV11-2 and TRBJ2-1; 7 bases match TRBD1. V lost 4 bases and J lost 4; bases outside the gene matches: 10. The germline gives CDR1 SGHAT, CDR2 FQNNGV. The length of the CDR3 is 16 residues. The CDR3 nucleotides are TGTGCCAGCAGCTCTCTCAGAGGACAGGATTACAATGAGCAGTTCTTC. Translating it yields CASSSLRGQDYNEQFF.

This clone was seen repeatedly, ten times or more. This CDR3 is CASSSSGTFSWGTYEQYF. CDR3 DNA sequence: TGTGCCAGCAGCTCGTCCGGGACTTTCTCCTGGGGGACCTACGAGCAGTACTTC. The rearrangement links TRBV11-1 to TRBJ2-7; D might be TRBD2 (6 bases). Looked up from germline, CDR1 is SGHAT and CDR2 is FQDESV (reference sequence). This CDR3 region has 18 residues. Trimming shortened V by 4 bases and J by 2 bases, and 24 bases separated the two germline ends.